The rows below give T cell receptor beta chains drawn from one sample of a study of cytotoxic CD8 clonotypes in ibrutinib-treated CLL. The protocol was immunoSEQ multiplex PCR, while the TCRdb copy is restricted to in-frame clones and leaves out a portion. The table includes hundreds of thousands of clones, under 80% detected once. The sample here was PBMCs, taken after 24 months of ibrutinib treatment. The source is a human donor with chronic lymphocytic leukemia. CDR3s include the opening cysteine and the closing phenylalanine or tryptophan. The D gene is left open where the match is weak. Expanded clones get a size class; other rows say once, few or many, or leave the size out.

J: TRBJ2-5
D: .
V: TRBV29-1
length: 13
size: .
DNA: TGCAGCGTTCCAGGGGGACTCCAAGAGACCCAGTACTTC
CDR3: CSVPGGLQETQYF

J: TRBJ1-1
D: .
V: TRBV27
length: 13
size: few
DNA: TGTGCCAGCATGCAGGACATGAACACTGAAGCTTTCTTT
CDR3: CASMQDMNTEAFF

J: TRBJ2-1
D: TRBD2
V: TRBV11-1
length: 16
size: .
DNA: TGTGCCAGCAGCTTAGTGAGCGGGAGGCCCTACAATGAGCAGTTCTTC
CDR3: CASSLVSGRPYNEQFF

J: TRBJ2-7
D: .
V: TRBV2
length: 12
size: .
DNA: TGTGCCAGCGTCGGGGGAAACTACGAGCAGTACTTC
CDR3: CASVGGNYEQYF

J: TRBJ2-5
D: .
V: TRBV7-8
length: 15
size: .
DNA: TGTGCCAGCAGCTTAAGGGTTGGCGATGAAGAGACCCAGTACTTC
CDR3: CASSLRVGDEETQYF

J: TRBJ1-5
D: .
V: TRBV19
length: 12
size: .
DNA: TGTGCCAGTAGCCGACAGGATCAGCCCCAGCATTTT
CDR3: CASSRQDQPQHF

J: TRBJ2-7
D: .
V: TRBV11-2
length: 15
size: .
DNA: TGTGCCAGCAGCTCGCGGACTCTTGACTCCTACGAGCAGTACTTC
CDR3: CASSSRTLDSYEQYF

J: TRBJ1-2
D: .
V: TRBV9
length: 12
size: .
DNA: TGTGCCAGCAGCGTAGTGGGCTATGGCTACACCTTC
CDR3: CASSVVGYGYTF

J: TRBJ1-1
D: TRBD1
V: TRBV4-1
length: 15
size: .
DNA: TGCGCCAGCAGCCCCCGGGACAGGCCGAACACTGAAGCTTTCTTT
CDR3: CASSPRDRPNTEAFF

J: TRBJ1-1
D: .
V: TRBV19
length: 14
size: .
DNA: TGTGCCAGTAGATCCGGAGGCAAGAACACTGAAGCTTTCTTT
CDR3: CASRSGGKNTEAFF

J: TRBJ1-3
D: TRBD1
V: TRBV27
length: 14
size: .
DNA: TGTGCCAGCAGATCGACAGGGGCTGGAAACACCATATATTTT
CDR3: CASRSTGAGNTIYF

J: TRBJ2-7
D: TRBD2
V: TRBV9
length: 15
size: .
DNA: TGTGCCAGCAGCGGTGGAGGGACTAGTTTTGACGAGCAGTACTTC
CDR3: CASSGGGTSFDEQYF

J: TRBJ1-5
D: .
V: TRBV19
length: 15
size: .
DNA: TGTGCCAGTAGTCCTCTATGGATGGGCAATCAGCCCCAGCATTTT
CDR3: CASSPLWMGNQPQHF

J: TRBJ2-5
D: .
V: TRBV9
length: 15
size: once
DNA: TGTGCCAGCAGCGTAGCTGGTATGACCCAAGAGACCCAGTACTTC
CDR3: CASSVAGMTQETQYF

J: TRBJ2-1
D: TRBD2
V: TRBV6-5
length: 14
size: .
DNA: TGTGCCAGCAGCCAGGGACTAGTTTTCAATGAGCAGTTCTTC
CDR3: CASSQGLVFNEQFF

J: TRBJ2-7
D: TRBD2
V: TRBV5-8
length: 16
size: once
DNA: TGTGCCAGCAGCTTAAGGAGAGCGGGAGGGTGGGCCGAGCAGTACTTC
CDR3: CASSLRRAGGWAEQYF

J: TRBJ1-1
D: TRBD1
V: TRBV12-5
length: 15
size: .
DNA: TGTGCTAGTGGTTTAGTAACAGGGGGTGGGACTGAAGCTTTCTTT
CDR3: CASGLVTGGGTEAFF

J: TRBJ2-7
D: TRBD2
V: TRBV6-5
length: 14
size: few
DNA: TGTGCCAGCCAAGGGACTAGCGAATCCTACGAGCAGTACTTC
CDR3: CASQGTSESYEQYF

J: TRBJ2-5
D: TRBD2
V: TRBV2
length: 13
size: .
DNA: TGTGCCAGCAGTGGGGACTACTCAGAGACCCAGTACTTC
CDR3: CASSGDYSETQYF

J: TRBJ2-7
D: TRBD2
V: TRBV28
length: 15
size: .
DNA: TGTGCCAGCAGTTTCTCTAGCGGGAGCAAATACGAGCAGTACTTC
CDR3: CASSFSSGSKYEQYF

J: TRBJ2-7
D: .
V: TRBV6-5
length: 15
size: .
DNA: TGTGCCAGCAGTTCCTTGGGGAGACTTGCCATGGAGCAGTACTTC
CDR3: CASSSLGRLAMEQYF

J: TRBJ2-7
D: .
V: TRBV11-2
length: 10
size: .
DNA: TGTGCCAGCAGCTCCGGCGAGCAGTACTTC
CDR3: CASSSGEQYF

J: TRBJ2-5
D: .
V: TRBV28
length: 13
size: .
DNA: TGTGCCAGCACACTCGGCAGACAAGAGACCCAGTACTTC
CDR3: CASTLGRQETQYF

J: TRBJ2-1
D: TRBD2
V: TRBV4-1
length: 14
size: .
DNA: TGCGCCAGCAGCCGAGAGCGGGAGGGCCCGTGGCAGTTCTTC
CDR3: CASSREREGPWQFF

J: TRBJ1-5
D: .
V: TRBV28
length: 15
size: once
DNA: TGTGCCAGCAGTTTCGATGGGATCGGCAATCAGCCCCAGCATTTT
CDR3: CASSFDGIGNQPQHF

J: TRBJ2-6
D: .
V: TRBV7-3
length: 17
size: .
DNA: TGTGCCAGCAGCTTAAATGGGGTCGGCGTCGGGGCCAACGTCCTGACTTTC
CDR3: CASSLNGVGVGANVLTF

J: TRBJ2-1
D: TRBD2
V: TRBV11-2
length: 17
size: .
DNA: TGTGCCAGCAGCTTGGGGCGACTAGCGGGAGTTGGGGATGAGCAGTTCTTC
CDR3: CASSLGRLAGVGDEQFF

J: TRBJ1-5
D: .
V: TRBV7-2
length: 15
size: few
DNA: TGTGCCAGCAGCCCTATCCCAGGGACCAATCAGCCCCAGCATTTT
CDR3: CASSPIPGTNQPQHF

J: TRBJ2-7
D: .
V: TRBV29-1
length: 11
size: .
DNA: TGCAGCGGCCTGAGGGACTACGAGCAGTACTTC
CDR3: CSGLRDYEQYF

J: TRBJ1-2
D: TRBD1
V: TRBV7-2
length: 15
size: .
DNA: TGTGCCAGCAGCGGGATCGACAGGGCAGCCTATGGCTACACCTTC
CDR3: CASSGIDRAAYGYTF

J: TRBJ2-7
D: TRBD1
V: TRBV7-9
length: 14
size: .
DNA: TGTGCCAGCAGCTTAACGGGACAGGGGCACGAGCAGTACTTC
CDR3: CASSLTGQGHEQYF

J: TRBJ2-2
D: .
V: TRBV7-8
length: 15
size: .
DNA: TGTGCCAGCACAAGTATAGCGGACCCCGCCGGGGAGCTGTTTTTT
CDR3: CASTSIADPAGELFF

J: TRBJ2-7
D: TRBD2
V: TRBV28
length: 14
size: .
DNA: TGTGCCAGCAGGAAATCTAGCGGGAGCAGCGAGCAGTACTTC
CDR3: CASRKSSGSSEQYF

J: TRBJ2-7
D: TRBD1
V: TRBV15
length: 15
size: .
DNA: TGTGCCACCAGCAGAGACCAGACAGGGGATAACGAGCAGTACTTC
CDR3: CATSRDQTGDNEQYF

J: TRBJ2-1
D: .
V: TRBV11-3
length: 12
size: few
DNA: TGTGCCAGCAGCTCCGAGTACAATGAGCAGTTCTTC
CDR3: CASSSEYNEQFF

J: TRBJ2-5
D: TRBD1
V: TRBV19
length: 13
size: .
DNA: TGTGCCAGGTGGACAGGGTCTATGGAGACCCAGTACTTC
CDR3: CARWTGSMETQYF

J: TRBJ2-5
D: TRBD2
V: TRBV15
length: 16
size: .
DNA: TGTGCCACCAGCCCCGGCCAAGCGGGGGTACAAGAGACCCAGTACTTC
CDR3: CATSPGQAGVQETQYF

J: TRBJ2-7
D: .
V: TRBV6-1
length: 15
size: .
DNA: TGTGCCAGCTCCCCCCCGGTAGCGACTTCCTACGAGCAGTACTTC
CDR3: CASSPPVATSYEQYF

J: TRBJ2-7
D: .
V: TRBV7-2
length: 14
size: .
DNA: TGTGCCAGCAGCTTGGGCAGGGGGGCCAACGAGCAGTACTTC
CDR3: CASSLGRGANEQYF

J: TRBJ2-2
D: TRBD2
V: TRBV27
length: 15
size: .
DNA: TGTGCCAGCAGTCTTAGCGGGACCAACACCGGGGAGCTGTTTTTT
CDR3: CASSLSGTNTGELFF

J: TRBJ1-3
D: .
V: TRBV28
length: 14
size: .
DNA: TGTGCCAGCAGTTTCGCAATCCGGGGAAACACCATATATTTT
CDR3: CASSFAIRGNTIYF

J: TRBJ2-5
D: TRBD1
V: TRBV5-1
length: 15
size: .
DNA: TGCGCCAGCAGCTTGGGGGACAGGTGGGAAGAGACCCAGTACTTC
CDR3: CASSLGDRWEETQYF

J: TRBJ1-5
D: .
V: TRBV15
length: 16
size: few
DNA: TGTGCCACCAGCAGATCAACAGGGTCCCTCAATCAGCCCCAGCATTTT
CDR3: CATSRSTGSLNQPQHF

J: TRBJ2-7
D: .
V: TRBV30
length: 17
size: .
DNA: TGTGCCTGGAGTGTGTTTCTTGTGGCAGGGGGGTGGGACGAGCAGTACTTC
CDR3: CAWSVFLVAGGWDEQYF

J: TRBJ1-1
D: .
V: TRBV10-3
length: 12
size: .
DNA: TGTGCCATCAGTGATGAGTACACTGAAGCTTTCTTT
CDR3: CAISDEYTEAFF

J: TRBJ1-4
D: TRBD1
V: TRBV6-6
length: 16
size: once
DNA: TGTGCCAGCAGTCACCGGATCGGGACAGGGAGTGAAAAACTGTTTTTT
CDR3: CASSHRIGTGSEKLFF

J: TRBJ1-2
D: .
V: TRBV6-4
length: 12
size: few
DNA: TGTGCCACCCGCGACAGAAATAGGGGCTACACCTTC
CDR3: CATRDRNRGYTF

J: TRBJ2-7
D: .
V: TRBV25-1
length: 14
size: few
DNA: TGTGCCAGCGCCACCGGGACGGACACCTACGAGCAGTACTTC
CDR3: CASATGTDTYEQYF

J: TRBJ1-4
D: .
V: TRBV27
length: 15
size: .
DNA: TGTGCCAGCAGTCAGCCAGGGTGGGGGAATGAAAAACTGTTTTTT
CDR3: CASSQPGWGNEKLFF

J: TRBJ1-1
D: .
V: TRBV27
length: 13
size: .
DNA: TGTGCCAGCACCCGGGGGGGGAGCACTGAAGCTTTCTTT
CDR3: CASTRGGSTEAFF

J: TRBJ2-2
D: .
V: TRBV11-2
length: 14
size: once
DNA: TGTGCCAGCAGCCAAACAAAGGGGAACGGGGAGCTGTTTTTT
CDR3: CASSQTKGNGELFF